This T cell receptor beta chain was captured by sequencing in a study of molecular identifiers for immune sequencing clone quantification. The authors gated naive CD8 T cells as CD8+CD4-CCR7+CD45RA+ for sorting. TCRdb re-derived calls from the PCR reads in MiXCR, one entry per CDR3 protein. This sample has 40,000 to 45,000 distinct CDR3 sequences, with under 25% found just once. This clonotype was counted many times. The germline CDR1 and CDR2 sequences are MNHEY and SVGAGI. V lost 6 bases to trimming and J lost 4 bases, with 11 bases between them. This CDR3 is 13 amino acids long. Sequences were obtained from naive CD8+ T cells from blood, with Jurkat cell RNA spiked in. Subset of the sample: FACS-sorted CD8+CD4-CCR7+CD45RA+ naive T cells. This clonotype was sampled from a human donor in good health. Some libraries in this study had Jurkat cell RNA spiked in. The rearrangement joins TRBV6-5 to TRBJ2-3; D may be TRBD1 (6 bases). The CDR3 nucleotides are TGTGCCAGCAGGGGACAAGGACCAGATACGCAGTATTTT. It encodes CASRGQGPDTQYF.